This is a list of T cell receptor beta chains from one sample in a study of blood T cell repertoires in COVID-19. TCRdb's table, derived via immunoSEQ multiplex PCR, lists solely in-frame clones and lacks some. Among 93,000 or so clones, roughly 80% were seen once, and the ten largest hold approximately 12%. The sample comprised peripheral blood. These TCRs come from a human donor in a cohort sampled during active COVID-19. CDR3s include the opening cysteine and the closing phenylalanine or tryptophan. D genes are given only for firm matches. Rows may omit the clone size; those that give it use once, few, many or a size class.

J,size,V,D,CDR3,DNA
TRBJ2-3,-,TRBV30,-,CAWQGLTDTQYF,TGTGCCTGGCAGGGACTCACAGATACGCAGTATTTT
TRBJ1-2,-,TRBV29-1,-,CSVEGPGYGYTF,TGCAGCGTTGAGGGGCCTGGCTATGGCTACACCTTC
TRBJ2-7,-,TRBV5-4,TRBD1,CASSSKRDRVYEQYF,TGTGCCAGCAGCTCAAAAAGGGACAGGGTCTACGAGCAGTACTTC
TRBJ1-1,-,TRBV7-2,-,CASSLVGAGGRNTEAFF,TGTGCCAGCAGCTTAGTGGGGGCTGGGGGCCGGAACACTGAAGCTTTCTTT
TRBJ1-5,-,TRBV19,TRBD1,CASSIVGQGFQPQHF,TGTGCCAGTAGTATAGTGGGACAGGGGTTTCAGCCCCAGCATTTT
TRBJ1-1,-,TRBV14,-,CASSLHLNTEAFF,TGTGCCAGCAGCCTCCACTTAAACACTGAAGCTTTCTTT
TRBJ2-3,-,TRBV4-3,-,CASSQDVWRTDTQYF,TGCGCCAGCAGCCAAGATGTTTGGCGCACAGATACGCAGTATTTT
TRBJ1-2,-,TRBV19,-,CASSLLANYGYTF,TGTGCCAGTAGCCTGTTAGCTAACTATGGCTACACCTTC
TRBJ2-7,-,TRBV2,-,CASSEVGGSYEQYF,TGTGCCAGCAGTGAAGTCGGGGGTTCCTACGAGCAGTACTTC
TRBJ2-1,-,TRBV9,TRBD1,CASSPSLKTGFSYNEQFF,TGTGCCAGCAGCCCATCACTCAAGACAGGGTTCTCCTACAATGAGCAGTTCTTC
TRBJ1-1,-,TRBV18,-,CASSRLIRTVKNTEAFF,TGTGCCAGCTCTCGCTTGATTAGGACAGTAAAGAACACTGAAGCTTTCTTT
TRBJ1-2,few,TRBV6-5,-,CASTTRGFLYGYTF,TGTGCCAGCACCACCCGAGGATTCCTCTATGGCTACACCTTC
TRBJ1-1,-,TRBV15,-,CATALGEGTEAFF,TGTGCCACCGCTTTGGGTGAGGGCACTGAAGCTTTCTTT
TRBJ1-2,-,TRBV5-4,-,CASSSSENYGYTF,TGTGCCAGCAGCTCCTCGGAGAACTATGGCTACACCTTC
TRBJ1-1,-,TRBV12-3/TRBV12-4,-,CASSFSANTEAFF,TGTGCCAGCAGTTTTAGTGCCAACACTGAAGCTTTCTTT
TRBJ1-1,-,TRBV11-3,-,CASSLNSQGGAFF,TGTGCCAGCAGCTTAAATTCTCAGGGAGGGGCTTTCTTT
TRBJ2-3,once,TRBV10-3,TRBD2,CAISDSGGPTQYF,TGTGCCATCAGTGATAGCGGGGGACCAACGCAGTATTTT
TRBJ1-1,-,TRBV6-5,-,CASKPSPMNTEAFF,TGTGCCAGCAAACCATCCCCTATGAACACTGAAGCTTTCTTT
TRBJ1-2,-,TRBV10-1,TRBD1,CASRDRDRAEDTGYTF,TGCGCCAGCAGGGACAGGGACAGGGCAGAGGACACGGGCTACACCTTC
TRBJ2-1,-,TRBV3-1/TRBV3-2,-,CASHRGRGAYNEQFF,TGTGCCAGCCATCGAGGGAGGGGGGCCTACAATGAGCAGTTCTTC
TRBJ2-1,-,TRBV5-1,-,CASSLAPVSSYNEQFF,TGCGCCAGCAGCTTGGCCCCGGTTTCCTCCTACAATGAGCAGTTCTTC
TRBJ1-1,-,TRBV5-1,TRBD1,CASSPGQGAMNTEAFF,TGCGCCAGCAGCCCCGGGCAGGGGGCGATGAACACTGAAGCTTTCTTT
TRBJ2-7,-,TRBV10-3,TRBD2,CAINLAGEDEQYF,TGTGCCATCAATCTAGCGGGGGAAGACGAGCAGTACTTC
TRBJ1-1,few,TRBV7-3,TRBD1,CASSPGTGATEAFF,TGTGCCAGCAGCCCCGGGACAGGGGCCACTGAAGCTTTCTTT
TRBJ1-4,-,TRBV18,-,CASSKPSAGSEKLFF,TGTGCCAGCTCGAAACCCAGTGCGGGTAGTGAAAAACTGTTTTTT
TRBJ1-4,few,TRBV7-2,-,CASSSKRRPTGNEKLFF,TGTGCCAGCAGCTCCAAACGCAGACCGACGGGTAATGAAAAACTGTTTTTT
TRBJ1-2,-,TRBV5-1,TRBD1,CASSRQGYGYTF,TGCGCCAGCAGCCGACAGGGCTATGGCTACACCTTC
TRBJ1-2,-,TRBV5-6,TRBD1,CASSTGFDGYTF,TGTGCCAGCTCGACAGGGTTCGATGGCTACACCTTC
TRBJ2-5,-,TRBV12-3/TRBV12-4,-,CASSTGTQETQYF,TGTGCCAGCAGCACAGGGACCCAAGAGACCCAGTACTTC
TRBJ1-5,-,TRBV6-2/TRBV6-3,TRBD1,CASSYSEVAGGFASNQPQHF,TGTGCCAGCAGTTACAGTGAGGTGGCAGGGGGATTTGCTAGCAATCAGCCCCAGCATTTT
TRBJ2-7,-,TRBV18,-,CASSIYSAEQYF,TGTGCCAGCTCAATTTACAGTGCCGAGCAGTACTTC
TRBJ2-1,few,TRBV7-2,-,CASSLEGRAYNEQFF,TGTGCCAGCAGCTTAGAGGGCAGGGCCTACAATGAGCAGTTCTTC
TRBJ2-3,-,TRBV11-2,TRBD2,CASSLGASGGTDTQYF,TGTGCCAGCAGCTTAGGGGCTAGCGGGGGAACAGATACGCAGTATTTT
TRBJ1-1,-,TRBV3-1/TRBV3-2,TRBD1,CASSQIRQGAEAFF,TGTGCCAGCAGCCAGATCCGACAGGGTGCTGAAGCTTTCTTT
TRBJ2-2,-,TRBV5-1,TRBD2,CASSSGTSGGPRVGELFF,TGCGCCAGCAGCTCCGGGACTAGCGGGGGCCCTAGGGTCGGGGAGCTGTTTTTT
TRBJ2-2,-,TRBV7-3,TRBD2,CASSPTGTSGGTPGELFF,TGTGCCAGCAGCCCCACCGGGACTAGCGGGGGGACACCCGGGGAGCTGTTTTTT
TRBJ2-1,-,TRBV7-7,TRBD2,CASSSTILAGWYNEQFF,TGTGCTAGCAGCTCCACGATACTAGCGGGGTGGTACAATGAGCAGTTCTTC
TRBJ1-2,-,TRBV5-4,-,CASSLDSGGGYGYTF,TGTGCCAGCAGCTTGGATTCCGGGGGGGGCTATGGCTACACCTTC
TRBJ2-3,-,TRBV7-3,TRBD2,CASSRSGGATDTQYF,TGTGCCAGCAGCCGTAGCGGGGGGGCAACAGATACGCAGTATTTT
TRBJ2-1,-,TRBV28,TRBD2,CASTVSGGAYNEQFF,TGTGCCAGCACTGTAAGTGGGGGGGCCTACAATGAGCAGTTCTTC
TRBJ2-5,-,TRBV6-6,TRBD1,CASSYQKGAWETQYF,TGTGCCAGCAGTTACCAAAAGGGGGCCTGGGAGACCCAGTACTTC
TRBJ1-5,-,TRBV30,TRBD1,CAWGDGTGIFQPQHF,TGTGCCTGGGGAGACGGGACAGGGATATTTCAGCCCCAGCATTTT
TRBJ2-2,-,TRBV19,TRBD2,CASSPGLAGGPGTGELFF,TGTGCCAGTAGCCCGGGACTAGCGGGGGGGCCGGGCACCGGGGAGCTGTTTTTT
TRBJ2-1,-,TRBV7-9,TRBD2,CASSRGGRNEQFF,TGTGCCAGCAGCCGGGGGGGCAGGAATGAGCAGTTCTTC
TRBJ1-4,-,TRBV18,TRBD1,CASSPGQGGEKLFF,TGTGCCAGCTCACCGGGCCAGGGGGGTGAAAAACTGTTTTTT
TRBJ1-3,-,TRBV28,-,CASKTGTQAGNTIYF,TGTGCCAGCAAAACCGGGACTCAAGCTGGAAACACCATATATTTT